The 17 T cell receptor beta chains below come from one sample, sequenced in a study of blood T cell repertoires in COVID-19 (dated by TCRdb to 2018 to 2021). Receptors were amplified or captured by the immunoSEQ multiplex PCR assay. TCRdb carries this immuneACCESS record with in-frame sequences only. Its versions omit some clonotypes, under half of them owing to an unresolved V gene in the studies checked, with the rest unexplained. For this sample there are 70,000 to 85,000 clones; roughly 80% appear just once. Of the sample, approximately 12% falls within the top ten clones. Sequencing used peripheral blood. All receptors derive from a man older than 75 with acute or convalescent COVID-19.

V usage is TRBV6-5 and J usage is TRBJ2-2; D unresolved. With 6 bases removed from V and 4 bases from J, the gap between germline ends came to 6 bases. The CDR3 sequence is 12 residues long. Germline lookup yields CDR1 MNHEY and CDR2 SVGAGI. Written as DNA, the CDR3 is TGTGCCAGCAGCCGCAGCACCGGGGAGCTGTTTTTT. Its protein product is CASSRSTGELFF.

The V call is TRBV11-2, the J call TRBJ1-2, with D tentatively TRBD1 (6 bases). CDR1 and CDR2 from the germline V gene are SGHAT and FQNNGV. V was cut by 4 bases and J by 2 bases, with 11 bases left in between. The CDR3 consists of 14 residues. Here the CDR3 reads CASSSIQGNYGYTF. CDR3 nucleotides: TGTGCCAGCAGCTCGATACAGGGAAACTATGGCTACACCTTC.

The J gene is TRBJ1-2, the V gene TRBV13, with 11 bases aligning to TRBD1. With V trimmed by 4 bases and J by 7 bases, 8 bases remained unmatched. The length of the CDR3 is 15 residues. Germline-derived CDR1 and CDR2 are PRHDT and FYEKMQ (reference sequence). The chain's CDR3 is CASSSIIGTGGGYTF. CDR3 in DNA: TGTGCCAGCAGCTCCATCATCGGGACAGGGGGTGGCTACACCTTC.

The V call is TRBV2, the J call TRBJ1-4, with D unclear. The CDR3 is made up of 15 amino acids. Trimming took off 8 bases at V and 3 bases at J, with 16 bases between the two ends. Germline assignment: CDR1 SNHLY and CDR2 FYNNEI. CDR3 nucleotide sequence: TGTGCCAGCGAAATAGGGAGATTGGCTAATGAAAAACTGTTTTTT. Its protein is CASEIGRLANEKLFF.

V and J are TRBV7-9 and TRBJ2-3; a weak D match, TRBD1 (7 bases). This CDR3 has 15 amino acids. V was shortened by 1 base and J by 6 bases, with 14 bases between the two germline ends. Per the germline V gene, CDR1 is SEHNR and CDR2 is FQNEAQ (reference sequence). The CDR3 region is CASSLVGQGGDTQYF. The CDR3 region has the DNA TGTGCCAGCAGCTTAGTCGGGCAGGGGGGCGATACGCAGTATTTT.

The CDR3 DNA reads TGTGCCAGCAGCTCCGGGGGACCCGGGGAGCTGTTTTTT. Its translation is CASSSGGPGELFF. The chain uses TRBV7-9 and TRBJ2-2; D may be TRBD2 (6 bases). CDR3 size: 13 residues. Germline V gene sequence: CDR1 SEHNR, CDR2 FQNEAQ (reference sequence). Between the trimmed V and J ends, which lost 4 bases and 6 bases, there was a span of 9 bases. The variable domain in full, with the rest retrieved from reference TRBV7-9 and TRBJ2-2, is DTGVSQNPRHKITKRGQNVTFRCDPISEHNRLYWYRQTLGQGPEFLTYFQNEAQLEKSRLLSDRFSAERPKGSFSTLEIQRTEQGDSAMYLCASSSGGPGELFFGEGSRLTVL.

The chain combines TRBV3-1 (or the pseudogene TRBV3-2) with TRBJ2-2, with 8 nucleotides matching TRBD1. This CDR3 is built from 15 residues. The V gene end was trimmed by 4 bases and the J gene end by 4 bases; junction bases not matched to a gene: 5. Germline V gives CDR1 LGHDT, CDR2 YNNKEL (reference sequence). The CDR3 DNA reads TGTGCCAGCAGCCGATTGGACAGGGCCACCGGGGAGCTGTTTTTT. Residues: CASSRLDRATGELFF.

The chain carries TRBV5-6 and TRBJ2-1, with D possibly matching TRBD2 (6 bases). The germline V and J ends were trimmed by 4 bases and 4 bases, with 15 bases remaining between them. This CDR3 has 15 amino acids. Germline CDR1 reads SGHDT; CDR2 reads YYEEEE. The CDR3 is CASSLTVSGYNEQFF. In nucleotides, the CDR3 is TGTGCCAGCAGCCTGACTGTAAGCGGGTACAATGAGCAGTTCTTC.

CDR3 sequence (DNA): TGTGCCAGCGTGCGGGCAGGGGGCGCGGCTGAAGCTTTCTTT. This encodes CASVRAGGAAEAFF. The V and J genes are TRBV21-1 and TRBJ1-1; the tabulated D call, TRBD1, remains unverified against the DNA. TRBV21-1 corresponds to a pseudogene. The CDR3 runs 14 residues.

The rearrangement links TRBV10-1 to TRBJ2-5; TRBD2 matches 13 bases. Germline lookup yields CDR1 WNHNN and CDR2 SYGVQD (reference sequence). The CDR3 extends over 15 amino acids. Losses at the gene ends were 8 bases for V and 5 bases for J; bases not matched to a gene: 8. CDR3 in amino acids: CASGERTSGGETQYF. The CDR3 DNA reads as TGCGCCAGCGGGGAGAGGACTAGCGGGGGTGAGACCCAGTACTTC.

CDR3 nucleotide sequence: TGTGCCAGCAGCCACCTAGCCGACAGGGCGGGCGGCTACACCTTC. Translating it yields CASSHLADRAGGYTF. The J gene is TRBJ1-2, the V gene TRBV14, with TRBD1 identical over 7 bases. Germline assignment: CDR1 SGHDN and CDR2 FVKESK. J gave up 8 bases and V 3 bases, and 12 bases lay outside the gene matches. This CDR3 is 15 amino acids long. Full variable domain (rest looked up from reference TRBV14 and TRBJ1-2): EAGVTQFPSHSVIEKGQTVTLRCDPISGHDNLYWYRRVMGKEIKFLLHFVKESKQDESGMPNNRFLAERTGGTYSTLKVQPAELEDSGVYFCASSHLADRAGGYTFGSGTRLTVV.

The CDR3 region is CSGLTGAGYTF. The CDR3 DNA follows: TGCAGCGGGCTGACAGGGGCCGGCTACACCTTC. The chain uses TRBV29-1 and TRBJ1-2; 8 nucleotides agree with TRBD1. Germline V CDR1 and CDR2: SQVTM, ANQGSEA. The CDR3 is 11 residues long. The J segment lost 8 bases and the V segment lost 7 bases, leaving 6 bases of the junction unmatched.

This clone showed up just once. The chain has TRBV5-6 and TRBJ1-4; the match to TRBD1 covers 7 bases. Germline CDR1 SGHDT, CDR2 YYEEEE. CDR3 length: 13 residues. J was trimmed by 7 bases and V by 6 bases; bases with no gene match: 6. CDR3 nucleotides: TGTGCCAGCACGTCGACAGGGCTTGAAAAACTGTTTTTT. Protein product: CASTSTGLEKLFF.

This chain joins TRBV5-1 and TRBJ2-7; D is possibly TRBD1 (5 bases). Trimming took off 1 base at V and 5 bases at J, with 13 bases between the two ends. The CDR3 sequence is 14 residues long. The V gene's germline CDR1 is SGHRS and CDR2 YFSETQ. The CDR3 protein is CASSLMIGAHEQYF. The CDR3 nucleotides read TGCGCCAGCAGCTTGATGATTGGGGCCCACGAGCAGTACTTC.

The chain employs TRBV3-1 (or the pseudogene TRBV3-2) and TRBJ2-5; D uncertain. Deletions cut 1 base from V and 3 bases from J, with 6 bases between. The germline V gene has CDR1 LGHDT and CDR2 YNNKEL (reference sequence). This CDR3 has 13 residues. The CDR3 bases are TGTGCCAGCAGCCAAGGCGGTAAAGAGACCCAGTACTTC. Amino acid sequence: CASSQGGKETQYF.

The V and J genes are TRBV2 and TRBJ1-3, with TRBD1 matching 7 bases. Germline V lookup: CDR1 SNHLY, CDR2 FYNNEI. Trimming removed 5 bases from V and 4 bases from J; junction bases left unmatched: 5. This CDR3 region has 14 residues. In DNA form, the CDR3 reads TGTGCCAGCAGTCCGACAGGGAACGGAAACACCATATATTTT. It specifies CASSPTGNGNTIYF.

This chain connects TRBV5-8 to TRBJ1-5, with D possibly matching TRBD1 (5 bases). CDR3 length: 15 amino acids. V was clipped by 5 bases and J by 7 bases, with 19 bases between them. CDR1 is SGHTS and CDR2 is YDEGEE in the germline V gene. The CDR3 is CASSWGKGRGQPQHF. CDR3 coding DNA: TGTGCCAGCAGTTGGGGCAAGGGAAGAGGCCAGCCCCAGCATTTT.